The next 6 T cell receptor beta chains were all read from a single sample in a study of glioma-infiltrating T cells after dendritic cell vaccination (dated by TCRdb to 2016 to 2018). The library was generated by the immunoSEQ multiplex PCR assay. TCRdb stores this immuneACCESS table with in-frame sequences only. Part of the clones is absent; in the studies checked, under half of the shortfall reflects unresolved V genes, and no reason is known for the rest. In all, the sample holds 75,000 to 100,000 clones, and about four fifths of those were seen once. The top ten hold approximately 5.9% of the sample. The starting material was blood, obtained before dendritic cell vaccination. Receptor source: a human donor with glioblastoma.

V gene TRBV18 combines with J gene TRBJ1-5; 7 nucleotides line up with TRBD1. Germline V gives CDR1 KGHSH, CDR2 LQKENI. Trimming at V came to 5 bases and at J to 0 bases, leaving 16 bases not matched to a gene. The CDR3 length is 19 residues. The CDR3 DNA sequence: TGTGCCAGCTCAAGCGCCGGGACAGACTTGCCCTATAGCAATCAGCCCCAGCATTTT. Protein: CASSSAGTDLPYSNQPQHF.

The CDR3 DNA is TGCGCCAGCAGCCTCAGGACAGGGGGGGGCACAGATACGCAGTATTTT. This encodes CASSLRTGGGTDTQYF. The chain carries TRBV5-1 and TRBJ2-3; 10 bases match TRBD1. The germline V gene encodes CDR1 SGHRS and CDR2 YFSETQ. The junction had 6 bases not matched to a gene; V was cut back by 4 bases and J by 1 base. The CDR3 is made up of 16 amino acids.

This chain joins TRBV7-8 and TRBJ1-2; D ambiguous. Germline loops: CDR1 SGHVS, CDR2 FQNEAQ. The CDR3 covers 16 residues. The V and J ends lost 1 base and 6 bases respectively, with 18 bases between them. CDR3 bases: TGTGCCAGCAGCTTAGACGGGGTACGGGCAGGCCATGGCTACACCTTC. Amino acids: CASSLDGVRAGHGYTF.

The CDR3 protein is CATSRSRSGAGVGEQYF. In DNA form, the CDR3 reads TGTGCCACCAGCAGATCGCGGAGCGGGGCAGGGGTAGGCGAGCAGTACTTC. The chain combines TRBV15 with TRBJ2-7, with D perhaps TRBD2 (7 bases). The CDR3 is made up of 17 amino acids. Germline V CDR1 and CDR2: LNHNV, YYDKDF (reference sequence). The ends were cut back, 2 bases at V and 6 bases at J, with 23 bases in the middle.

J is TRBJ2-1 and V is TRBV5-1, with a possible D match to TRBD2 (6 bases). CDR1 and CDR2 from the germline V gene are SGHRS and YFSETQ. V was trimmed by 4 bases and J by 6 bases, leaving 17 bases between them. The CDR3 extends over 15 amino acids. CDR3 residues: CASSPDFWGGNEQFF. CDR3 bases: TGCGCCAGCAGCCCGGATTTCTGGGGAGGCAATGAGCAGTTCTTC. Full variable domain (missing parts from reference TRBV5-1 and TRBJ2-1): KAGVTQTPRYLIKTRGQQVTLSCSPISGHRSVSWYQQTPGQGLQFLFEYFSETQRNKGNFPGRFSGRQFSNSRSEMNVSTLELGDSALYLCASSPDFWGGNEQFFGPGTRLTVL.

The V call is TRBV21-1, the J call TRBJ2-7; TRBD2, as called in the table, went unchecked against the DNA. TRBV21-1 is given as a pseudogene. The CDR3 contains 17 residues. This CDR3 reads CASSKGGSGAKNYEQYF. Here the CDR3 DNA reads TGTGCCAGCAGCAAAGGGGGAAGCGGGGCAAAAAACTACGAGCAGTACTTC.